Following are 28 T cell receptor beta chains from one sample sequenced in a study of neurological immune-mediated disorders. In TCRdb, the 5' RACE reads were re-called with MiXCR into one record per CDR3 protein. Found here are about 35,000 distinct CDR3 sequences, about 3.8% of them singletons; the top ten hold under 2.5%. The sequenced sample consisted of PBMCs. These receptors came from a young man with multiple sclerosis.

The chain recombines TRBV7-2 with TRBJ2-1; D is ambiguous. Per the germline V gene, CDR1 is SGHTA and CDR2 is FQGNSA. V was pared by 5 bases and J by 7 bases, with 15 bases between. There are 14 residues in the CDR3. The CDR3 coding sequence is TGTGCCAGCAGCCCACAAGACGCGTCGAATGAGCAGTTCTTC. Residues: CASSPQDASNEQFF.

This clonotype was seen repeatedly, ten times or more. The V call is TRBV3-1, the J call TRBJ2-1; D is undetermined. There are 14 residues in the CDR3. V lost 3 bases to trimming and J lost 4 bases, with 10 bases between them. Germline V lookup: CDR1 LGHDT, CDR2 YNNKEL (reference sequence). CDR3 coding DNA: TGTGCCAGCAGCCAGAGGCTACTATACAATGAGCAGTTCTTC. Translated: CASSQRLLYNEQFF.

In the case of this clonotype: One end of the junction fails to match germline, which may point to a read error. The V call is TRBV6-6, the J call TRBJ1-5; D ambiguous. The CDR3 spans 14 residues. CDR1 is MNHNY and CDR2 is SVGAGI in the germline V gene (reference sequence). The DNA for the CDR3 is TGTGCCAGCAGTTTCCCTGGAGGAGCCCAGCCCCAGAATTTT. It is translated as CASSFPGGAQPQNF.

The rearrangement links TRBV12-3 or TRBV12-4 to TRBJ2-2, with D unclear. The CDR3 covers 11 residues. Trimming cost V 7 bases and J 7 bases, with 7 bases left between them. The CDR3 DNA follows: TGTGCCAGCACACAGAACGGGGAGCTGTTTTTT. It yields the protein CASTQNGELFF.

This clonotype was detected a few times. The CDR3 is CASSLDQGLGNTEAFF. CDR3 nucleotides: TGCGCCAGCAGCCTCGATCAGGGGTTAGGGAACACTGAAGCTTTCTTT. The chain is built from TRBV5-1 and TRBJ1-1, with D possibly being TRBD1 (6 bases). V lost 4 bases to trimming and J lost 1 base, with 17 bases between them. Germline V CDR1 and CDR2: SGHRS, YFSETQ. The CDR3 extends over 16 amino acids.

This clonotype has a count of ten or more. V is TRBV4-1 and J is TRBJ2-2; D possibly corresponds to TRBD1 (6 bases). The CDR3 consists of 18 residues. V gave up 0 bases and J gave up 2 bases, with 16 bases separating them. CDR1 and CDR2 (germline): MGHRA, YSYEKL. Here the CDR3 reads CASSQDPARTANTGELFF. CDR3 DNA sequence: TGCGCCAGCAGCCAAGATCCCGCTAGGACAGCCAACACCGGGGAGCTGTTTTTT.

This clonotype was recorded at least ten times. The CDR3 region is CASSSGTVMNTEAFF. The CDR3 DNA follows: TGCGCCAGCAGCTCAGGGACAGTAATGAACACTGAAGCTTTCTTT. This chain joins TRBV5-1 and TRBJ1-1, with 7 bases aligning to TRBD1. Per germline, CDR1 SGHRS and CDR2 YFSETQ. J lost 0 bases, V lost 3 bases, and 5 bases had no gene match. The length of the CDR3 is 15 residues. The whole variable domain, filled in from reference TRBV5-1 and TRBJ1-1, reads KAGVTQTPRYLIKTRGQQVTLSCSPISGHRSVSWYQQTPGQGLQFLFEYFSETQRNKGNFPGRFSGRQFSNSRSEMNVSTLELGDSALYLCASSSGTVMNTEAFFGQGTRLTVV.

This chain uses TRBV9 with TRBJ2-4; TRBD1 is a possible D gene (6 bases). The V end lost 0 bases, the J end lost 3 bases, and 10 bases lay between the germline ends. The CDR3 is made up of 15 amino acids. CDR1 and CDR2 from the germline V gene are SGDLS and YYNGEE. CDR3 sequence: CASSVEEGGKNIQYF. DNA for the CDR3: TGTGCCAGCAGCGTAGAGGAAGGGGGCAAAAACATTCAGTACTTC.

This clonotype came up many times. The V and J genes are TRBV12-3 or TRBV12-4 and TRBJ1-3, with a possible D match to TRBD1 (6 bases). The CDR3 is made up of 16 amino acids. Between the trimmed V and J ends, which lost 2 bases and 2 bases, there was a span of 13 bases. The CDR3 loop reads CASSLTYRVTGNTIYF. The CDR3 region has the DNA TGTGCCAGCAGTTTAACGTACAGGGTGACTGGAAACACCATATATTTT.

This clonotype showed up just a few times. A junction end diverges from the germline sequence, so it may reflect a read error. The V call is TRBV6-5, the J call TRBJ1-5; D perhaps matches TRBD1 (5 bases). Germline assignment: CDR1 MNHEY and CDR2 SVGAGI. The CDR3 totals 14 residues. The CDR3 loop is CASRPLSEGQPQNF. The CDR3 nucleotides are TGTGCCAGCCGCCCCCTTTCGGAGGGGCAGCCCCAGAATTTT.

V gene TRBV20-1 combines with J gene TRBJ1-5; D unresolved. Germline V gene lookup returns CDR1 DFQATT and CDR2 SNEGSKA (reference sequence). The V end lost 0 bases, the J end lost 5 bases, and 8 bases lay between the germline ends. The CDR3 spans 13 residues. CDR3: CSARETDYQPQHF. The DNA of the CDR3 is TGCAGTGCTAGAGAAACAGATTATCAGCCCCAGCATTTT.

This clonotype is medium-sized (0.01 to 0.1%). The V gene is TRBV29-1, the J gene TRBJ1-4, with 7 bases matching TRBD1. The V gene's germline CDR1 is SQVTM and CDR2 ANQGSEA. The CDR3 has 12 amino acids. Trimming took 5 bases from V and 4 from J; bases not matched to a gene: 1. The CDR3 sequence: CSVSGGNEKLFF. The CDR3 DNA sequence: TGCAGCGTTTCAGGGGGTAATGAAAAACTGTTTTTT.

This clonotype was recorded many times. The V call is TRBV2, the J call TRBJ2-7; 13 nucleotides agree with TRBD2. Germline CDR1 and CDR2: SNHLY and FYNNEI. After removal of 6 bases from V and 6 bases from J, the junction contained 11 bases not matched to a gene. The CDR3 is 16 residues long. CDR3 sequence: CASRQSKGLAGAEQYF. Written as DNA, the CDR3 is TGTGCCAGCAGGCAATCTAAAGGACTAGCGGGGGCCGAGCAGTACTTC.

This clonotype appeared many times. This chain uses TRBV7-2 with TRBJ2-5; D is possibly TRBD2 (6 bases). Between the trimmed V and J ends, which lost 1 base and 5 bases, there was a span of 8 bases. This CDR3 has 13 residues. The germline V gene encodes CDR1 SGHTA and CDR2 FQGNSA. For the CDR3, the DNA is TGTGCCAGCAGCTTAGTCCGGGGGGAGACCCAGTACTTC. It encodes CASSLVRGETQYF.

At least ten counts were recorded for this clonotype. V gene TRBV20-1 combines with J gene TRBJ2-7, with 7 bases that match TRBD1. CDR1 is DFQATT, CDR2 SNEGSKA, per germline (reference sequence). V was clipped by 6 bases and J by 3 bases; unmatched bases: 11. This CDR3 spans 14 amino acids. DNA for the CDR3: TGCAGTGCCGAGGTGGCAGGGGGTGTCTACGAGCAGTACTTC. It is translated as CSAEVAGGVYEQYF.

For this clonotype: One end of the junction is discordant with germline, which a read error may explain. The chain is built from TRBV7-7 and TRBJ1-5, with D unclear. This CDR3 comprises 13 residues. Germline CDR1 and CDR2: SSHAT and FNYEAQ (reference sequence). This CDR3 reads CASSLEEFGPQHF. In nucleotides, the CDR3 is TGTGCTAGCAGCTTAGAGGAATTCGGCCCCCAGCATTTT.

The genes are TRBV7-9 and TRBJ1-5; D unresolved. V lost 0 bases, J lost 0 bases, and 9 bases lay in between. This CDR3 spans 16 amino acids. Germline V CDR1 and CDR2: SEHNR, FQNEAQ (reference sequence). CDR3: CASSLALQDSNQPQHF. The CDR3 DNA sequence: TGTGCCAGCAGCTTAGCGCTCCAGGATAGCAATCAGCCCCAGCATTTT.

This clonotype was seen many times. The rearrangement uses TRBV29-1 and TRBJ1-3, with a weak D call TRBD1 (5 bases). The CDR3 has 15 residues. V dropped 3 bases and J dropped 4 bases, with 16 bases sitting between them. Germline CDR1 is SQVTM and CDR2 is ANQGSEA. The CDR3 sequence: CSVDLPGISGNTIYF. CDR3 DNA: TGCAGCGTTGACCTCCCAGGGATCTCGGGAAACACCATATATTTT.

This clonotype has a count of ten or more. The J gene is TRBJ2-2, the V gene TRBV25-1; D is possibly TRBD1 or TRBD2 (6 bases each). The CDR3 spans 14 residues. Trimming shortened V by 8 bases and J by 3 bases, and 13 bases separated the two germline ends. Germline V lookup: CDR1 MGHDK, CDR2 SYGVNS. Here the CDR3 reads CASARGGYTGELFF. CDR3 sequence (DNA): TGTGCCAGCGCCCGAGGGGGGTACACCGGGGAGCTGTTTTTT.

This clonotype was recorded at least ten times. V and J are TRBV20-1 and TRBJ2-5; tentative D call: TRBD1 (7 bases). V was cut by 0 bases and J by 2 bases, with 13 bases left in between. CDR1 and CDR2 (germline): DFQATT, SNEGSKA (reference sequence). The CDR3 loop spans 15 amino acids. Written as DNA, the CDR3 is TGCAGTGCTAGAGATGCGACAGGGAGGCAAGAGACCCAGTACTTC. It specifies CSARDATGRQETQYF.

This clonotype has a count of ten or more. The gene calls are TRBV4-3 and TRBJ2-7; D gene uncertain. Trimming shortened V by 0 bases and J by 2 bases, and 11 bases separated the two germline ends. In germline, CDR1 is LGHNA, CDR2 YSLEER. The CDR3 has 15 residues. The CDR3 reads CASSQDFNGAYEQYF. For the CDR3, the DNA is TGCGCCAGCAGCCAAGATTTCAACGGTGCCTACGAGCAGTACTTC.

This clonotype was observed at least ten times. This chain connects TRBV3-1 to TRBJ2-7; D may be TRBD2 (6 bases). CDR1 is LGHDT and CDR2 is YNNKEL in the germline V gene (reference sequence). The length of the CDR3 is 15 residues. V was trimmed by 3 bases and J by 3 bases, leaving 15 bases between them. The CDR3: CASSHLAGRFYEQYF. For the CDR3, the DNA is TGTGCCAGCAGCCATTTGGCCGGGAGATTCTACGAGCAGTACTTC.

Many counts were recorded for this clonotype. This sequence joins TRBV27 and TRBJ1-1; D not resolved. Germline CDR1 reads MNHEY; CDR2 reads SMNVEV (reference sequence). The germline V and J ends were trimmed by 6 bases and 0 bases, with 14 bases remaining between them. The CDR3 totals 15 residues. The CDR3 sequence: CASSTRGGMNTEAFF. CDR3 in DNA: TGTGCCAGCAGCACCCGGGGTGGTATGAACACTGAAGCTTTCTTT.

This clonotype was seen a handful of times. The gene calls are TRBV10-1 and TRBJ1-1; no firm D call. The CDR3 extends over 13 amino acids. CDR1 WNHNN and CDR2 SYGVQD come from the germline V gene (reference sequence). The V and J ends lost 3 bases and 1 base respectively, with 6 bases between them. The chain's CDR3 is CASSEKTNTEAFF. The CDR3 DNA is TGCGCCAGCAGTGAAAAGACGAACACTGAAGCTTTCTTT.

Ten or more counts support this clonotype. The chain's CDR3 is CSARDYKGNTEAFF. The CDR3 DNA follows: TGCAGTGCTAGAGATTACAAGGGGAACACTGAAGCTTTCTTT. The chain carries TRBV20-1 and TRBJ1-1, with no clear D. The germline CDR1 and CDR2 sequences are DFQATT and SNEGSKA (reference sequence). V was clipped by 0 bases and J by 1 base, with 9 bases between them. The CDR3 covers 14 residues.

This clonotype was seen many times. The chain uses TRBV7-9 and TRBJ1-5, with no clear D. Germline V lookup: CDR1 SEHNR, CDR2 FQNEAQ (reference sequence). Deletions cut 5 bases from V and 7 bases from J, with 9 bases between. This CDR3 comprises 12 residues. CDR3 nucleotide sequence: TGTGCCAGCAGCCCGGACGGCCAGCCCCAGCATTTT. Protein sequence: CASSPDGQPQHF. The full variable domain, rest sourced from reference TRBV7-9 and TRBJ1-5, is DTGVSQNPRHKITKRGQNVTFRCDPISEHNRLYWYRQTLGQGPEFLTYFQNEAQLEKSRLLSDRFSAERPKGSFSTLEIQRTEQGDSAMYLCASSPDGQPQHFGDGTRLSIL.

This clonotype has a count of ten or more. The V gene is TRBV7-2, the J gene TRBJ2-2; D gene uncertain. The CDR3 is 12 residues long. V dropped 5 bases and J dropped 4 bases, with 5 bases sitting between them. Germline-derived CDR1 and CDR2 are SGHTA and FQGNSA. CDR3 sequence (DNA): TGTGCCAGCAGCCTTAGCACCGGGGAGCTGTTTTTT. Protein: CASSLSTGELFF.

The chain carries TRBV18 and TRBJ1-1; D call uncertain. This CDR3 is built from 14 residues. V was shortened by 3 bases and J by 4 bases, with 12 bases between the two germline ends. Germline V gene sequence: CDR1 KGHSH, CDR2 LQKENI. CDR3 sequence reads: CASSPGNGVTEAFF. CDR3 DNA sequence: TGTGCCAGCTCACCCGGGAACGGGGTCACTGAAGCTTTCTTT. Based on the CDR3 plus reference TRBV18 and TRBJ1-1, the full variable domain is NAGVMQNPRHLVRRRGQEARLRCSPMKGHSHVYWYRQLPEEGLKFMVYLQKENIIDESGMPKERFSAEFPKEGPSILRIQQVVRGDSAAYFCASSPGNGVTEAFFGQGTRLTVV.